This TCR beta chain was sequenced during a study of T cell changes during pregnancy in multiple sclerosis. Libraries were prepared by immunoSEQ multiplex PCR; TCRdb keeps only in-frame clonotypes and omits some of them. The sample carries 78,000 or so clones, just over 90% recorded once. This clone was seen once. Per the germline V gene, CDR1 is LNHDA and CDR2 is SQIVND (reference sequence). The V end lost 7 bases, the J end lost 4 bases, and 14 bases lay between the germline ends. The CDR3 is 14 amino acids. The clonotype originates from a female donor with multiple sclerosis, enrolled in a pregnancy study. The specimen comprised CD4+ T cells from peripheral blood mononuclear cells, sampled before pregnancy. The chain links TRBV19 to TRBJ2-4; maybe TRBD2 (5 bases). CDR3: CASTPGGLKNIQYF. The CDR3 nucleotides read TGTGCCAGTACCCCCGGAGGATTAAAAAACATTCAGTACTTC.